This T cell receptor beta chain originates from a study of identical twins. Study conclusions and caveats: Reduced insertions were recorded for abundant cord blood beta clonotypes, with no such pattern in memory repertoires. Conclusions were based on cross-sectional statistical analysis, without following the same donors.

TCRdb passed the 5' RACE reads through MiXCR, listing each CDR3 protein once. This sample carries about 660,000 distinct CDR3 sequences, over 8.5% of them seen once, and the ten largest clones take 0.98%. V lost 5 bases, J lost 7 bases, and 10 bases lay in between. CDR3 length: 12 amino acids. Germline-derived CDR1 and CDR2 are MNHEY and SVGEGT. This clonotype has a handful of counts. Its cognate antigen is unknown. The same data also went into a second study, on yellow fever vaccine responses in identical twins.

This receptor was taken from a young woman in good health. The rearrangement joins TRBV6-2 or TRBV6-3 to TRBJ2-3, with D unresolved. The source material was PBMCs. The CDR3 DNA reads as TGTGCCAGCAGTAACCCGGAGAATACGCAGTATTTT. This sequence encodes CASSNPENTQYF.